This T cell receptor (beta chain) is drawn from a study of CD8+ T cells in alopecia areata. V was clipped by 6 bases and J by 4 bases, with 12 bases between them. This CDR3 spans 13 amino acids. CDR1 and CDR2 (germline): SNHLY, FYNNEI. Treatment described: oral pan-JAK inhibitor, 5-10 mg twice daily. RNA extraction was followed by reverse transcription into cDNA, which acted as the sequencing template. Produced via immunoSEQ multiplex PCR; TCRdb's table is partial and in-frame only. The sample shows about 190,000 clones, 60% of them seen only once. This TCR was sampled from a human donor with alopecia areata. The genes are TRBV2 and TRBJ1-1; D is ambiguous. Material: CD4+ T cells sorted from blood, obtained at week 4, from a patient treated with tofacitinib. The CDR3 loop is CASSQARGTEAFF. The CDR3 nucleotides are TGTGCCAGCAGCCAGGCGCGGGGCACTGAAGCTTTCTTT.